These T cell receptor beta chains were read from a single sample in a study of identifying expanded T cells in peripheral blood. Sequenced by immunoSEQ multiplex PCR; TCRdb stores in-frame clones only, minus some. This table holds approximately 57,000 clones, about nine tenths found once. The sample taken for sequencing was blood. These receptors came from a person aged 18 to 69 in good health. Both conserved end residues are part of each CDR3. D genes are given only for firm matches. Not all rows give a size; the values are once, few, many and, for expanded clones, a class.

J gene	V gene	D gene	clone size	CDR3 DNA	CDR3 protein
TRBJ2-2	TRBV2	TRBD2	-	TGTGCCAGCTCTGGACTAGCGAACACCGGGGAGCTGTTTTTT	CASSGLANTGELFF
TRBJ2-2	TRBV28	TRBD1	-	TGTGCCATCTACTTGAGGGGGCAGGGTAGCGGGGAGCTGTTTTTT	CAIYLRGQGSGELFF
TRBJ2-3	TRBV6-5	TRBD1	-	TGTGCCAGCACGGGGACAGGAACGGATACGCAGTATTTT	CASTGTGTDTQYF
TRBJ1-3	TRBV25-1	TRBD1	-	TGTGCCAGCAGTGCCCGGGACAGGGGGTTATCCCCTGGAAACACCATATATTTT	CASSARDRGLSPGNTIYF
TRBJ1-1	TRBV29-1	-	-	TGCAGCGGCGCAGGGAGCGACACTGAAGCTTTCTTT	CSGAGSDTEAFF
TRBJ1-2	TRBV7-2	-	-	TGTGCCAGCAGCTTAGTCGGGGGGCCCACATCTAACTATGGCTACACCTTC	CASSLVGGPTSNYGYTF
TRBJ2-5	TRBV11-2	TRBD2	once	TGTGCCAGCAGCTTAGGCGGGGGGGGGCTGGCGCGAGAGACCCAGTACTTC	CASSLGGGGLARETQYF
TRBJ2-5	TRBV28	-	-	TGTGCCAGCAGTTTGATCAGTGGGAAGACCCAGTACTTC	CASSLISGKTQYF
TRBJ2-5	TRBV4-1	TRBD1	-	TGCGCCAGCAGCCAAGATCCGGGACAGGGTGGGGAGACCCAGTACTTC	CASSQDPGQGGETQYF
TRBJ2-7	TRBV15	-	-	TGTGCCACCAGCAGGGAGGACGGAGGATACGAGCAGTACTTC	CATSREDGGYEQYF
TRBJ1-2	TRBV29-1	-	-	TGCAGCCTTTTGGAACCAGGGTATGGCTACACCTTC	CSLLEPGYGYTF
TRBJ1-3	TRBV6-1	TRBD1	-	TGTGCCAGCAGTGGGACAGGGGGCACCTCTGGAAACACCATATATTTT	CASSGTGGTSGNTIYF
TRBJ2-7	TRBV29-1	TRBD2	once	TGCAGCGTTGAAAAGCCGGGACTAGCGGGATTACCCTCCTACGAGCAGTACTTC	CSVEKPGLAGLPSYEQYF
TRBJ1-1	TRBV5-1	-	-	TGCGCCAGCAGCTTGTCAGGGGCGGACACTGAAGCTTTCTTT	CASSLSGADTEAFF
TRBJ2-7	TRBV7-2	-	-	TGTGCCAGCAGCTTAGAAGCCTACGAGCAGTACTTC	CASSLEAYEQYF
TRBJ2-2	TRBV4-3	-	-	TGCGCCAGCAGCCCCGGGACCCCGAACACCGGGGAGCTGTTTTTT	CASSPGTPNTGELFF
TRBJ1-2	TRBV29-1	-	once	TGCAGCGTTGGGGCTCTGGACTTGCCGAATGGCTACACCTTC	CSVGALDLPNGYTF
TRBJ1-1	TRBV19	-	-	TGTGCCAGTAGTATGTCCCAGGGCGTCCCTGAAGCTTTCTTT	CASSMSQGVPEAFF
TRBJ2-7	TRBV28	TRBD1	-	TGTGCCAGCAAATCCGAGGACAGGGCTTCCTACGAGCAGTACTTC	CASKSEDRASYEQYF
TRBJ2-7	TRBV5-1	-	-	TGCGCCAGCAGTTCCAGGGTTAGCGAGCAGTACTTC	CASSSRVSEQYF
TRBJ2-5	TRBV7-9	-	-	TGTGCCAGCAGCCCCCAGACAGGCCAAGAGACCCAGTACTTC	CASSPQTGQETQYF
TRBJ1-6	TRBV7-2	-	-	TGTGCCAGCAGTACTCGACAGAGACTATTTTCACCCCTCCACTTT	CASSTRQRLFSPLHF
TRBJ2-5	TRBV13	-	-	TGTGCCAGCAGCTTAGGACTCCCTGAGACCCAGTACTTC	CASSLGLPETQYF
TRBJ2-3	TRBV5-4	-	-	TGTGCCAGCAGCTTGGGCAGGAACACAGATACGCAGTATTTT	CASSLGRNTDTQYF
TRBJ2-3	TRBV18	-	-	TGTGCCAGCTCGCGGGACATCTCTACGCAGTATTTT	CASSRDISTQYF
TRBJ2-3	TRBV19	-	-	TGTGCCAGTAGTTCGGACCCAGATACGCAGTATTTT	CASSSDPDTQYF
TRBJ2-3	TRBV6-4	TRBD2	-	TGTGCCAGCAGCGCGAGCGGGGGCACAGATACGCAGTATTTT	CASSASGGTDTQYF
TRBJ2-7	TRBV5-4	TRBD1	-	TGTGCCAGCAGCCTCGACAGGGGGAGCTCCTACGAGCAGTACTTC	CASSLDRGSSYEQYF
TRBJ1-2	TRBV18	TRBD1	-	TGTGCCAGCTCACCAGGACAGGGAGGAAGCTATGGCTACACCTTC	CASSPGQGGSYGYTF
TRBJ2-6	TRBV5-1	-	-	TGCGCCAGCACCAGGGAGACAGGGACTTCTGGGGCCAACGTCCTGACTTTC	CASTRETGTSGANVLTF
TRBJ2-1	TRBV12-1	-	-	TGTGCCAGCAGCTTCGCCGGCTGCGGGAGTTCCCATGAGCAGTTCTTC	CASSFAGCGSSHEQFF
TRBJ2-6	TRBV2	TRBD2	few	TGTGCCAGCACGGGGGGGCTGGACTCTGGGGCCAACGTCCTGACTTTC	CASTGGLDSGANVLTF
TRBJ2-1	TRBV2	TRBD2	-	TGTGCCAGCAGCACTAGCGGGGGGTATTTTGAGCAGTTCTTC	CASSTSGGYFEQFF
TRBJ2-1	TRBV18	-	-	TGTGCCAGCTCACTGTTAGGCCATGAGCAGTTCTTC	CASSLLGHEQFF
TRBJ2-3	TRBV5-1	-	-	TGCGCCAGCAGCGTCTCTAGCGCAGATACGCAGTATTTT	CASSVSSADTQYF
TRBJ1-1	TRBV19	-	-	TGTGCCAGTAGTATTGGGGTTGGCACTGAAGCTTTCTTT	CASSIGVGTEAFF
TRBJ2-7	TRBV27	-	-	TGTGCCAGCAGTCCTCGTTTGGCAGGGCAGGGCTACGAGCAGTACTTC	CASSPRLAGQGYEQYF
TRBJ2-5	TRBV7-2	TRBD2	-	TGTGCCAGCAGCTTAATCTCCGAGCGGGGGCCACAAGAGACCCAGTACTTC	CASSLISERGPQETQYF
TRBJ2-7	TRBV6-5	TRBD2	-	TGTGCCAGCAGTTACTCACAACTAGCGGAGAACTACGAGCAGTACTTC	CASSYSQLAENYEQYF
TRBJ2-3	TRBV9	-	-	TGTGCCAGCAGCGTAGAGGATACGCAGTATTTT	CASSVEDTQYF
TRBJ1-2	TRBV5-6	TRBD1	-	TGTGCCACATCCCCCGGGACAGGAAACCTCTATGGCTACACCTTC	CATSPGTGNLYGYTF
TRBJ2-1	TRBV5-6	-	-	TGTGCCAGCAGCTTGGGCCCTCATTCTAGCGTGGAGCAGTTCTTC	CASSLGPHSSVEQFF
TRBJ2-6	TRBV4-3	-	-	TGCGCCAGCAGCCAATTCGACAGCTCTGGGGCCAACGTCCTGACTTTC	CASSQFDSSGANVLTF
TRBJ2-7	TRBV21-1	-	once	TGTGCCAGCCGAAGTCTGGTACAGCCCTACGAGCAGTACTTC	CASRSLVQPYEQYF
TRBJ2-5	TRBV5-4	-	-	TGTGCCAGCAGCTCGGACTTATTCGGTGGTGGGGAGACCCAGTACTTC	CASSSDLFGGGETQYF
TRBJ1-5	TRBV28	-	-	TGTGCCAGCAGCGGGCGGGGGGGCGGTCAGCCCCAGCATTTT	CASSGRGGGQPQHF
TRBJ1-1	TRBV29-1	-	-	TGCAGCGTTGGTGGGGTCACTGAAGCTTTCTTT	CSVGGVTEAFF
TRBJ1-5	TRBV4-3	-	-	TGCGCCAGCAGCCCCCAACGGGGTCAGCCCCAGCATTTT	CASSPQRGQPQHF
TRBJ1-1	TRBV19	-	-	TGTGCCAGCGCTAGGGAGAACACTGAAGCTTTCTTT	CASARENTEAFF
TRBJ2-1	TRBV2	TRBD2	-	TGTGCCAGCGCAGGGACTAGCACTATCCGCGGGTATGAGCAGTTCTTC	CASAGTSTIRGYEQFF
TRBJ2-3	TRBV11-1	-	few	TGTGCCAGCAGCTCCTACCCCCGCGAAGGCACAGATACGCAGTATTTT	CASSSYPREGTDTQYF
TRBJ2-1	TRBV11-3	-	-	TGTGCCAGCAGCTTAGAAGGCCGGGAAGAGGAGCAGTTCTTC	CASSLEGREEEQFF
TRBJ2-5	TRBV2	-	-	TGTGCCAGCAGCCCATCCCAAGAGACCCAGTACTTC	CASSPSQETQYF
TRBJ2-7	TRBV27	-	few	TGTGCCAGCAGTTCCCTAGACAGGGAGCAGTACTTC	CASSSLDREQYF
TRBJ2-5	TRBV12-5	-	-	TGTGCTAGTACGGTGGGGAGAGAGACCCAGTACTTC	CASTVGRETQYF